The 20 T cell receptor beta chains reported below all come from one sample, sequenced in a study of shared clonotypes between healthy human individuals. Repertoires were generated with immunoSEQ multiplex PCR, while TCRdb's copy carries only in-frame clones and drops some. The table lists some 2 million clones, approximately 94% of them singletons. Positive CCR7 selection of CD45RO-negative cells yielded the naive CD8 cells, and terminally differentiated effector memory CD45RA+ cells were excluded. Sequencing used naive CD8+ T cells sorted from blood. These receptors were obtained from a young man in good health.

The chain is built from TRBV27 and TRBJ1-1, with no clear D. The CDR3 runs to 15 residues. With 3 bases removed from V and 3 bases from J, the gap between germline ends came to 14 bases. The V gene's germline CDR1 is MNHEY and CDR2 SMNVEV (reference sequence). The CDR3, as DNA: TGTGCCAGCAGTTTCACGTCTACGGGGTACACTGAAGCTTTCTTT. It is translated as CASSFTSTGYTEAFF.

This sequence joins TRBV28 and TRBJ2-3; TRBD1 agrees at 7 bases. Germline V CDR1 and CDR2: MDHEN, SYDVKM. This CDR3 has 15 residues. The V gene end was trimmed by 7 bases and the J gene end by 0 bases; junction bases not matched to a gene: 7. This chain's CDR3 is CASKGQAPSTDTQYF. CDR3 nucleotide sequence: TGTGCCAGCAAAGGACAGGCCCCAAGCACAGATACGCAGTATTTT.

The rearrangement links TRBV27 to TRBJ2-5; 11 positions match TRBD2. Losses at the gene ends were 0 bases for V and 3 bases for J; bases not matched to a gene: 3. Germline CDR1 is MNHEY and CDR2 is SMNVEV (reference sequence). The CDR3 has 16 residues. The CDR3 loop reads CASSLSPGLAEETQYF. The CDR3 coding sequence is TGTGCCAGCAGTTTATCGCCGGGACTAGCGGAAGAGACCCAGTACTTC.

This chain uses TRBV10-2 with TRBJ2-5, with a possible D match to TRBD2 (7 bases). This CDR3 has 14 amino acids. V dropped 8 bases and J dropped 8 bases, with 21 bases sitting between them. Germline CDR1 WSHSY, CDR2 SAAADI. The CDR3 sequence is CASGGDITPGTQYF. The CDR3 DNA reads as TGCGCCAGCGGGGGGGACATCACCCCGGGAACCCAGTACTTC.

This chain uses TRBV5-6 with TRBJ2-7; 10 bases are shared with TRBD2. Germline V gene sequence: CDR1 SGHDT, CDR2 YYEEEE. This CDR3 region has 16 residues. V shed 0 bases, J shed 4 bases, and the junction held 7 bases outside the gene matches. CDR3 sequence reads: CASSLGLAGALYEQYF. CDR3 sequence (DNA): TGTGCCAGCAGCTTGGGGCTAGCGGGAGCTCTGTACGAGCAGTACTTC.

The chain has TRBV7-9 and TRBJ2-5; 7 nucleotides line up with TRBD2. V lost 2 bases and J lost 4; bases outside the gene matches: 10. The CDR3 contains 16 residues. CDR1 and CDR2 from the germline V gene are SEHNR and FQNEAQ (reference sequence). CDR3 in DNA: TGTGCCAGCAGCTTAACGTCTAGCGGATGGGGAGAGACCCAGTACTTC. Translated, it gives CASSLTSSGWGETQYF.

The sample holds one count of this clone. DNA of the CDR3: TGTGCCAGCAGCTTAGTAAGGTCAGGCCTTACGGGCTACACCTTC. Amino acid sequence: CASSLVRSGLTGYTF. This chain connects TRBV7-2 to TRBJ1-2; D not resolved. CDR3 length: 15 amino acids. Trimming pared 1 base from V and 8 bases from J, leaving 17 bases between. The V gene's germline CDR1 is SGHTA and CDR2 FQGNSA.

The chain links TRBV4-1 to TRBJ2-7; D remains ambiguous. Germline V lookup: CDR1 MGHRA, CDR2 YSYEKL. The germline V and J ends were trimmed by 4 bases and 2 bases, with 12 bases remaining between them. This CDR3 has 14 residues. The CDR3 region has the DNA TGCGCCAGCAGCCCCCGGGTCGGTACCTACGAGCAGTACTTC. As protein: CASSPRVGTYEQYF.

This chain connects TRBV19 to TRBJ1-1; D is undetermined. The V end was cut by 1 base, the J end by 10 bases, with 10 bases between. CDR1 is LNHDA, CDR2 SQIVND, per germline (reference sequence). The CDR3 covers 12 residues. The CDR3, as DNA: TGTGCCAGTAGTATAGCTGAAAGTGGAGCTTTCTTT. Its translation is CASSIAESGAFF.

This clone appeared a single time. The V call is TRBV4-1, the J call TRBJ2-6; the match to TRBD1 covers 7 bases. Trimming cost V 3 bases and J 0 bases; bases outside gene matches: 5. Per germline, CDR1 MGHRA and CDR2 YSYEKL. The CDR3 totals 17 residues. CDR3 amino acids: CASSQAAGGSGANVLTF. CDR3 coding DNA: TGCGCCAGCAGCCAGGCGGCAGGGGGCTCTGGGGCCAACGTCCTGACTTTC.

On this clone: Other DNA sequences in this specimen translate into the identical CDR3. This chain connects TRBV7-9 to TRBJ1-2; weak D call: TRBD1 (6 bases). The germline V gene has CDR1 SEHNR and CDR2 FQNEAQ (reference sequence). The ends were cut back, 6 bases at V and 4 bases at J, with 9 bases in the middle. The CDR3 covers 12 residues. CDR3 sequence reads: CASSLDSYGYTF. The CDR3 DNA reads TGTGCCAGCAGTCTGGACAGCTATGGCTACACCTTC.

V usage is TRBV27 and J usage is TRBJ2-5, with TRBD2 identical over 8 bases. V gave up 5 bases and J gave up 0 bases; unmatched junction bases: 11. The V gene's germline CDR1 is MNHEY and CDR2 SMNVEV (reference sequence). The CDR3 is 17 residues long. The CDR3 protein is CASSPPGGLVYQETQYF. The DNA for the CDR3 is TGTGCCAGCAGTCCCCCGGGGGGACTAGTGTACCAAGAGACCCAGTACTTC.

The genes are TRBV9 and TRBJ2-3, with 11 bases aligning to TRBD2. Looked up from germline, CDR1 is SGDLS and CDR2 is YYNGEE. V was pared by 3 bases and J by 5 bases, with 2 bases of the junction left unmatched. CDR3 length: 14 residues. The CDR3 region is CASSGGLAGDTQYF. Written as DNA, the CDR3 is TGTGCCAGCAGCGGCGGACTAGCGGGAGATACGCAGTATTTT.

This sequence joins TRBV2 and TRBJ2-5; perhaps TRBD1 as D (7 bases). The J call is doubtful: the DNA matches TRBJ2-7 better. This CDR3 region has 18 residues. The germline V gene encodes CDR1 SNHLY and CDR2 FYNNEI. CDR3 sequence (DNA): TGTGCCAGCAGTGACCCGGGACAGACCTTTCAGGGAGGCTACGAGCAGTACTTC. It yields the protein CASSDPGQTFQGGYEQYF.

The CDR3 nucleotides read TGTGCCAGCAGCCCGTCGCGCGGGAGGGCCGGGGATCCCGGGGAGCTGTTTTTT. Its protein product is CASSPSRGRAGDPGELFF. The V and J genes are TRBV7-2 and TRBJ2-2, with 9 positions matching TRBD2. There are 18 residues in the CDR3. Trimming at V came to 5 bases and at J to 6 bases, leaving 16 bases not matched to a gene. The germline V gene has CDR1 SGHTA and CDR2 FQGNSA.

CDR3 in DNA: TGTGCCAGCAGCTACTCCGATCAAGAGACCCAGTACTTC. Encoded protein: CASSYSDQETQYF. The chain employs TRBV7-9 and TRBJ2-5, with D uncertain. Between the trimmed V and J ends, which lost 4 bases and 2 bases, there was a span of 8 bases. The CDR3 is 13 residues long. The germline V gene encodes CDR1 SEHNR and CDR2 FQNEAQ (reference sequence).

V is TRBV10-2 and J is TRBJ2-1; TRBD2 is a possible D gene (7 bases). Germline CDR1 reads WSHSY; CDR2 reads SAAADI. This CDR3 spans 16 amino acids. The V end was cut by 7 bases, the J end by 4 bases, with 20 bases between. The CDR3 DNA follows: TGCGCCAGCAAGGACGTGAGGGGGGGGATTTACAATGAGCAGTTCTTC. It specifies CASKDVRGGIYNEQFF.

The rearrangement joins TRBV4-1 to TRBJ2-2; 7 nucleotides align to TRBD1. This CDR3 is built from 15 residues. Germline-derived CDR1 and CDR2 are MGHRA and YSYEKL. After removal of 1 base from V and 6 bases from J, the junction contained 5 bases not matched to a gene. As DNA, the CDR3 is TGCGCCAGCAGCCAAGGGCAGGGGGTGGCCGGGGAGCTGTTTTTT. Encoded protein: CASSQGQGVAGELFF.

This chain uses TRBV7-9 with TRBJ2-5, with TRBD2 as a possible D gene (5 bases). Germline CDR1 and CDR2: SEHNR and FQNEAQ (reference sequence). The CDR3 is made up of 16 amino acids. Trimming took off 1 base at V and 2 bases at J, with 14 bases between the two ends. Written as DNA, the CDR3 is TGTGCCAGCAGCTTAGGGCCGGCGGGCACGCAAGAGACCCAGTACTTC. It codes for CASSLGPAGTQETQYF.

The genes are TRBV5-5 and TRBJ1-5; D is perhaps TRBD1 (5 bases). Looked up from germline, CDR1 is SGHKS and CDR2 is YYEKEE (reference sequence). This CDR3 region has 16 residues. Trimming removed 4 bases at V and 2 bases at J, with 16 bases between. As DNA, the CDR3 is TGTGCCAGCAGCCCCACAGGAGGGAGTGGCAATCAGCCCCAGCATTTT. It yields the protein CASSPTGGSGNQPQHF. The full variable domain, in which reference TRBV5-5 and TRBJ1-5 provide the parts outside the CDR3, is DAGVTQSPTHLIKTRGQQVTLRCSPISGHKSVSWYQQVLGQGPQFIFQYYEKEERGRGNFPDRFSARQFPNYSSELNVNALLLGDSALYLCASSPTGGSGNQPQHFGDGTRLSIL.